This passage covers 14 T cell receptor beta chains from one sample sequenced in a study of blood T cells in healthy people across ages. With a J-beta primer mix and a sample-barcoded 5' primer, a second PCR ran about 7 to 11 cycles. TCRdb redid the calling of the 5' RACE reads with MiXCR, one entry per CDR3 protein. The sample includes about 620,000 distinct CDR3 sequences, 52% seen only once; the top ten take roughly 13%. The sequenced sample was blood. All receptors derive from a woman of 80 years or more in good health.

As to this clonotype: A much larger clone differs by one base, so this may be a read error. This chain joins TRBV7-2 and TRBJ2-3, with D perhaps matching TRBD2 (6 bases). CDR1 is SGHTA, CDR2 FQGNSA, per germline. The CDR3 extends over 16 amino acids. This CDR3 reads CASNLSWDSITDTQYF. In nucleotides, the CDR3 is TGTGCCAGCAACTTATCGTGGGACTCGATCACAGATACGCAGTATTTT.

With respect to this clonotype: A clone one base away is much larger, so this may be a read error. The chain uses TRBV27 and TRBJ2-3, with 8 bases aligning to TRBD2. This CDR3 spans 17 amino acids. J lost 1 base, V lost 2 bases, and 8 bases had no gene match. Germline CDR1 MNHEY, CDR2 SMNVEV (reference sequence). The chain's CDR3 is CASSLNLGLAGTDTQYF. In nucleotides, the CDR3 is TGTGCCAGCAGTTTAAACCTCGGACTAGCTGGCACAGATACGCAGTATTTT.

CDR3 coding DNA: TGCGCCAGCAGCTTGGGAAGGATGTCCGGGGAGCTGTTTTTT. It codes for CASSLGRMSGELFF. The chain joins TRBV5-1 to TRBJ2-2; no clear D gene. The CDR3 sequence is 14 residues long. The germline V gene has CDR1 SGHRS and CDR2 YFSETQ. V shed 0 bases and J shed 6 bases, with 9 bases lying between them.

The count of this clonotype is one. V is TRBV2 and J is TRBJ1-1; perhaps TRBD1 as D (6 bases). The CDR3 runs 14 residues. Trimming removed 5 bases at V and 3 bases at J, with 13 bases between. CDR1 SNHLY and CDR2 FYNNEI come from the germline V gene. CDR3 region: CASSPRRGDTEAFF. The CDR3 DNA sequence: TGTGCCAGCAGTCCGCGGAGGGGGGACACTGAAGCTTTCTTT.

This clonotype has ten or more counts. The rearrangement uses TRBV5-1 and TRBJ2-7; D ambiguous. This CDR3 has 13 amino acids. From germline, CDR1 is SGHRS and CDR2 YFSETQ. The V gene lost 0 bases and the J gene lost 3 bases, with 7 bases spanning the gap. The CDR3 protein is CASSLDGIYEQYF. CDR3 coding DNA: TGCGCCAGCAGCTTGGATGGGATCTACGAGCAGTACTTC.

In its sample, this clonotype was seen many times. The rearrangement uses TRBV20-1 and TRBJ2-1; the D is unclear. V lost 5 bases to trimming and J lost 5 bases, with 16 bases between them. The CDR3 length is 14 residues. Germline V gives CDR1 DFQATT, CDR2 SNEGSKA (reference sequence). The DNA for the CDR3 is TGCAGTGCTCCTGGGCCTAGATTCGACAATGAGCAGTTCTTC. This sequence encodes CSAPGPRFDNEQFF.

This clonotype occurred many times. This chain uses TRBV12-3 or TRBV12-4 with TRBJ2-1; TRBD2 matches 8 bases. This CDR3 is built from 16 residues. V shed 2 bases, J shed 7 bases, and the junction held 10 bases outside the gene matches. The CDR3 protein is CASSLTGREVKNEQFF. As DNA, the CDR3 is TGTGCCAGCAGTTTAACGGGGCGGGAGGTGAAAAATGAGCAGTTCTTC.

Details on this clonotype: A much larger clone lies a single base off, so this may be a read error. The V call is TRBV12-3 or TRBV12-4, the J call TRBJ2-1; D is unresolved. CDR3 length: 14 residues. The CDR3 DNA is TGTGCCAGCAGTTTATGGGGAATGAGGAATGGGCAGTTCTTC. This sequence encodes CASSLWGMRNGQFF.

Of note for this clonotype: A single base separates this from a much larger clone, so it may be a read error. V and J are TRBV18 and TRBJ2-5, with D possibly TRBD2 on 6 matching bases. V lost 8 bases, J lost 5 bases, and 15 bases lay in between. CDR3 length equals 13 residues. The germline gives CDR1 KGHSH, CDR2 LQKENI. The CDR3 here is CASAQYGGETQYF. The CDR3 bases are TGTGCCAGCGCCCAGTATGGAGGGGAGACCCAGTACTTC.

This clonotype has just a few counts. CDR3 sequence (DNA): TGTGCCAGCAGTTTGGGCAGGGCCCTCCACTTT. This sequence encodes CASSLGRALHF. This rearrangement joins TRBV12-3 or TRBV12-4 to TRBJ1-6; D possibly corresponds to TRBD1 (5 bases). The CDR3 is 11 amino acids. The V gene lost 3 bases and the J gene lost 14 bases, with 8 bases spanning the gap.

This clonotype was seen repeatedly, ten times or more. The V gene is TRBV12-3 or TRBV12-4, the J gene TRBJ2-1; D is unclear. The CDR3 has 14 residues. V lost 3 bases to trimming and J lost 5 bases, with 11 bases between them. The CDR3 nucleotides read TGTGCCAGCAGTTTTCTTAGGGAACACAATGAGCAGTTCTTC. Its translation: CASSFLREHNEQFF.

The chain combines TRBV11-2 with TRBJ2-2; no firm D call. Germline lookup yields CDR1 SGHAT and CDR2 FQNNGV. The CDR3 is 16 amino acids. The V end lost 5 bases, the J end lost 4 bases, and 17 bases lay between the germline ends. The CDR3 coding sequence is TGTGCCAGCAGCCCTTATATGTCGGATCGCACCGGGGAGCTGTTTTTT. The encoded protein is CASSPYMSDRTGELFF.

This chain links TRBV27 with TRBJ2-7; perhaps TRBD1 as D (5 bases). V lost 2 bases and J lost 3, with 14 bases in between. Germline CDR1 MNHEY, CDR2 SMNVEV (reference sequence). This CDR3 region has 15 residues. The CDR3 protein is CASSLRGGAFYEQYF. For the CDR3, the DNA is TGTGCCAGCAGTTTAAGGGGCGGAGCATTCTACGAGCAGTACTTC.

Note on this clonotype: An end of the junction does not agree with germline; a read error may underlie this. The chain's CDR3 is CASSPSGRGADTPYF. For the CDR3, the DNA is TGTGCCAGCAGTCCCTCTGGGAGAGGCGCAGATACGCCGTATTTT. V is TRBV14 and J is TRBJ2-3, with D perhaps matching TRBD2 (5 bases). CDR1 and CDR2 from the germline V gene are SGHDN and FVKESK. The CDR3 spans 15 residues.